This passage covers 4 T cell receptor beta chains from one sample sequenced in a study of blood T cell repertoires in COVID-19 (TCRdb year 2020). The library was built by means of the immunoSEQ multiplex PCR assay. The immuneACCESS repertoire file appears here via TCRdb, limited to in-frame rearrangements. These files lack a portion of the clones; in checked studies, under half of the deficit traces to unresolved V genes, and the cause of the others is not known. In this sample the table shows about 72,000 clones, 86% of which occur a single time. Roughly 11% of the sample lies in the top ten. Material: peripheral blood. The receptor source for this set is a man between 65 and 85 years old with active or convalescent COVID-19.

DNA of the CDR3: TGTGCCAGCAGCTTATGGGCCCATCAGCCCCAGCATTTT. It yields the protein CASSLWAHQPQHF. The chain combines TRBV11-2 with TRBJ1-5, with D unresolved. V was shortened by 2 bases and J by 5 bases, with 7 bases between the two germline ends. CDR1 and CDR2 (germline): SGHAT, FQNNGV. This CDR3 is 13 amino acids long.

This clone was found a few times. V and J are TRBV7-9 and TRBJ2-1, with 11 nucleotides matching TRBD2. This CDR3 has 15 residues. The germline CDR1 and CDR2 sequences are SEHNR and FQNEAQ (reference sequence). Trimming took 5 bases from V and 3 from J; bases not matched to a gene: 3. CDR3 coding DNA: TGTGCCAGCAGCCCTAGCGGGAGGCTCTACAATGAGCAGTTCTTC. This translates into CASSPSGRLYNEQFF.

The V and J genes are TRBV7-2 and TRBJ2-5, with TRBD1 matching over 8 bases. Germline V gene data show CDR1 as SGHTA and CDR2 as FQGNSA. After removal of 1 base from V and 5 bases from J, the junction contained 15 bases not matched to a gene. There are 18 residues in the CDR3. CDR3 sequence (DNA): TGTGCCAGCAGCTTAGGGTATGGTAGGGGACAGGTATCGGAGACCCAGTACTTC. It codes for CASSLGYGRGQVSETQYF. Full variable domain (missing parts from reference TRBV7-2 and TRBJ2-5): GAGVSQSPSNKVTEKGKDVELRCDPISGHTALYWYRQSLGQGLEFLIYFQGNSAPDKSGLPSDRFSAERTGGSVSTLTIQRTQQEDSAVYLCASSLGYGRGQVSETQYFGPGTRLLVL.

The chain uses TRBV29-1 and TRBJ2-5; 14 nucleotides align to TRBD2. J lost 4 bases, V lost 8 bases, and 15 bases had no gene match. CDR3 length: 17 residues. Germline V gene data show CDR1 as SQVTM and CDR2 as ANQGSEA. The CDR3 sequence: CSSRDSAGLAGVETQYF. Here the CDR3 DNA reads TGCAGCTCCCGGGACAGCGCGGGACTAGCGGGAGTAGAGACCCAGTACTTC.